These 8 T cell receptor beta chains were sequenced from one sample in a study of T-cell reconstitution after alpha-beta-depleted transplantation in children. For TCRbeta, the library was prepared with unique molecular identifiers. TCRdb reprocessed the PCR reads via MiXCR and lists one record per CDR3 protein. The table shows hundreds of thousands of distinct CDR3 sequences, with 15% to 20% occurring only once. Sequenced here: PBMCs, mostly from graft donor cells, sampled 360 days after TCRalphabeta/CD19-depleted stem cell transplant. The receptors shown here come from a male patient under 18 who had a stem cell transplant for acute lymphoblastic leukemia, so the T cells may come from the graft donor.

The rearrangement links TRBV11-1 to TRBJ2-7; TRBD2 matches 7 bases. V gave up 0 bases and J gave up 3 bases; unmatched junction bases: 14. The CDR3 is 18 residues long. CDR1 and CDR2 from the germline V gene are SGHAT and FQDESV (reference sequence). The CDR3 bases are TGTGCCAGCAGCTTAGCGCGGGCTAGCGGAGGGCCGGGCTACGAGCAGTACTTC. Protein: CASSLARASGGPGYEQYF.

This CDR3 reads CATSIKMTSADTQYF. The DNA for the CDR3 is TGTGCCACCAGCATCAAAATGACTAGCGCAGATACGCAGTATTTT. The rearrangement links TRBV15 to TRBJ2-3; 8 nucleotides match TRBD2. J was trimmed by 4 bases and V by 4 bases; bases with no gene match: 7. The CDR3 is 15 amino acids. Per the germline V gene, CDR1 is LNHNV and CDR2 is YYDKDF (reference sequence).

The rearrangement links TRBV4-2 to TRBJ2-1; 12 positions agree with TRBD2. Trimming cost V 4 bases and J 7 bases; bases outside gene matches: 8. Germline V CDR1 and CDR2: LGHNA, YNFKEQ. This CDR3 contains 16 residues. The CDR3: CASSRDLAGGGNEQFF. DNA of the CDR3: TGTGCCAGCAGCCGGGATCTAGCGGGAGGGGGAAATGAGCAGTTCTTC.

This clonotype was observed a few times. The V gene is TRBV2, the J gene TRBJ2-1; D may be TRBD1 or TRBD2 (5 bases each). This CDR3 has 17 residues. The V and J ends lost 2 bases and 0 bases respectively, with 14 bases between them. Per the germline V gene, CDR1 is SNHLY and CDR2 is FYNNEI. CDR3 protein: CASSERGRGLSYNEQFF. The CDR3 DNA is TGTGCCAGCAGTGAAAGGGGACGGGGTCTCTCCTACAATGAGCAGTTCTTC.

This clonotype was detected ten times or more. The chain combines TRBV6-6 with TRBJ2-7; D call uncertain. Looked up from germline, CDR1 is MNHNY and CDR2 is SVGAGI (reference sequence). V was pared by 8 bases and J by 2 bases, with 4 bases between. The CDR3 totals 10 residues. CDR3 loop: CASGTYEQYF. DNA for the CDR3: TGTGCCAGCGGAACCTACGAGCAGTACTTC.

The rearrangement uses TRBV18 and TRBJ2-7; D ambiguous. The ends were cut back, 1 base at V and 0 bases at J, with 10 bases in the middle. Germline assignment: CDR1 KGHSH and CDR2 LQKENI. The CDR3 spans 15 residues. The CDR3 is CASSPLHLTSYEQYF. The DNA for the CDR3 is TGTGCCAGCTCACCACTCCACCTAACCTCCTACGAGCAGTACTTC.

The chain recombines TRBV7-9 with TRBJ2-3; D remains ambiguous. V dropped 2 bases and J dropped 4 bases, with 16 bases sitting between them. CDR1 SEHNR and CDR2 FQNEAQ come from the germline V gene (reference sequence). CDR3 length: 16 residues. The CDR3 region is CASSLTGSLKADTQYF. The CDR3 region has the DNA TGTGCCAGCAGCTTAACGGGCAGTCTGAAGGCAGATACGCAGTATTTT.

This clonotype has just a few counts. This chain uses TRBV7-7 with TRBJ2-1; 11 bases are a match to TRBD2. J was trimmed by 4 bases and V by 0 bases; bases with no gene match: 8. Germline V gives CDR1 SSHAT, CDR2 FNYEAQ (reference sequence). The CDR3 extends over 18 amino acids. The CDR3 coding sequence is TGTGCCAGCAGCTTAGCGCTGACTAGCGGGACTAATTACAATGAGCAGTTCTTC. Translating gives CASSLALTSGTNYNEQFF.